Presented here are 27 T cell receptor beta chains from one specimen sequenced in a study of blood T cell repertoires in COVID-19. The table came from immunoSEQ multiplex PCR; TCRdb's copy has only in-frame clones and leaves some out. In the table there are around 81,000 clones, just under 85% of which are singletons. The sequenced material came from peripheral blood. These receptors originate from a man aged 45-65 years with acute or convalescent COVID-19.

The chain couples TRBV27 to TRBJ2-3; TRBD2 agrees at 7 bases. CDR3 length: 16 residues. V lost 2 bases to trimming and J lost 3 bases; unmatched junction nucleotides: 8. Germline-derived CDR1 and CDR2 are MNHEY and SMNVEV (reference sequence). The CDR3 spells CASSLLGTTGTDTQYF. CDR3 DNA sequence: TGTGCCAGCAGTTTACTCGGGACTACAGGAACAGATACGCAGTATTTT.

V is TRBV4-1 and J is TRBJ2-3, with D possibly TRBD2 on 6 matching bases. Germline V gives CDR1 MGHRA, CDR2 YSYEKL. This CDR3 contains 15 residues. V was cut by 1 base and J by 5 bases, with 13 bases left in between. CDR3 in DNA: TGCGCCAGCAGCCAAGGATCTAGCGTGGAAGATACGCAGTATTTT. Translation: CASSQGSSVEDTQYF.

The chain recombines TRBV29-1 with TRBJ1-1, with D perhaps TRBD1 (5 bases). The CDR3 length is 13 residues. V lost 6 bases, J lost 0 bases, and 11 bases lay in between. The germline gives CDR1 SQVTM, CDR2 ANQGSEA. The CDR3 nucleotides read TGCAGCGTAGGGGCCTCCTTGAACACTGAAGCTTTCTTT. This sequence encodes CSVGASLNTEAFF.

The V call is TRBV5-1, the J call TRBJ1-2; 8 nucleotides agree with TRBD1. Germline CDR1 SGHRS, CDR2 YFSETQ. V shed 0 bases and J 2 bases; nucleotides not matched to a gene: 15. There are 19 residues in the CDR3. This chain's CDR3 is CASSLGLGTGGLPNYGYTF. In nucleotides, the CDR3 is TGCGCCAGCAGCTTGGGTCTTGGCACAGGGGGACTCCCCAACTATGGCTACACCTTC.

The chain recombines TRBV7-8 with TRBJ2-7; 7 bases line up with TRBD1. The CDR3 totals 15 residues. Germline trimming cut 0 bases from V and 6 bases from J; bases unmatched to any gene: 8. Germline assignment: CDR1 SGHVS and CDR2 FQNEAQ. The CDR3 is CASSLAGRGIFEQYF. The CDR3 nucleotides read TGTGCCAGCAGCTTAGCAGGCAGGGGGATTTTCGAGCAGTACTTC.

The genes are TRBV5-1 and TRBJ1-5; D remains ambiguous. With 4 bases removed from V and 3 bases from J, the gap between germline ends came to 8 bases. The length of the CDR3 is 13 residues. Germline loops: CDR1 SGHRS, CDR2 YFSETQ. For the CDR3, the DNA is TGCGCCAGCAGCCCCGAGGCCAATCAGCCCCAGCATTTT. Translating it yields CASSPEANQPQHF.

The CDR3 DNA sequence: TGTGCCAGCAGCTTGGGGGCCGTCAGCTCTGGGGCCAACGTCCTGACTTTC. Protein: CASSLGAVSSGANVLTF. The J gene is TRBJ2-6, the V gene TRBV5-6; no firm D call. Trimming left V 0 bases short and J 0 bases short, with 10 bases between. In germline, CDR1 is SGHDT, CDR2 YYEEEE. This CDR3 contains 17 residues.

The chain recombines TRBV5-1 with TRBJ2-1; 8 positions match TRBD2. The germline V gene encodes CDR1 SGHRS and CDR2 YFSETQ. The CDR3 runs to 17 residues. With V trimmed by 7 bases and J by 2 bases, 14 bases remained unmatched. The chain's CDR3 is CASEIGGTSGAYNEQFF. For the CDR3, the DNA is TGCGCCAGCGAGATCGGGGGGACTAGTGGGGCCTACAATGAGCAGTTCTTC.

The chain employs TRBV7-2 and TRBJ2-1; TRBD2 aligns across 7 bases. V dropped 6 bases and J dropped 6; count of bases not matched to a gene: 8. This CDR3 contains 14 residues. CDR1 is SGHTA and CDR2 is FQGNSA in the germline V gene. CDR3 protein: CASSPRPGGNEQFF. CDR3 DNA sequence: TGTGCCAGCAGTCCCAGGCCGGGGGGCAATGAGCAGTTCTTC.

The chain is built from TRBV7-2 and TRBJ1-5; possible D gene TRBD1, 6 bases. V was trimmed by 4 bases and J by 3 bases, leaving 10 bases between them. The germline V gene has CDR1 SGHTA and CDR2 FQGNSA. The CDR3 totals 14 residues. As DNA, the CDR3 is TGTGCCAGCAGCTATGGACAGACCAATCAGCCCCAGCATTTT. Translating it yields CASSYGQTNQPQHF.

V is TRBV15 and J is TRBJ1-5; possibly TRBD1 for D (5 bases). V was shortened by 2 bases and J by 1 base, with 9 bases between the two germline ends. Germline V CDR1 and CDR2: LNHNV, YYDKDF (reference sequence). This CDR3 has 15 amino acids. The CDR3 region has the DNA TGTGCCACCAGCAGAAAACAGGAAAGCAATCAGCCCCAGCATTTT. Translated: CATSRKQESNQPQHF. Drawing the rest from reference TRBV15 and TRBJ1-5, the complete variable domain is DAMVIQNPRYQVTQFGKPVTLSCSQTLNHNVMYWYQQKSSQAPKLLFHYYDKDFNNEADTPDNFQSRRPNTSFCFLDIRSPGLGDTAMYLCATSRKQESNQPQHFGDGTRLSIL.

The sample holds one count of this clone. This chain joins TRBV11-2 and TRBJ2-3, with D maybe TRBD1 (6 bases). Per germline, CDR1 SGHAT and CDR2 FQNNGV. Trimming removed 2 bases from V and 2 bases from J, with 11 bases in between. The CDR3 consists of 15 residues. This CDR3 is CASSLNRAPTDTQYF. CDR3 nucleotides: TGTGCCAGCAGCTTAAACAGGGCCCCCACAGATACGCAGTATTTT.

The chain has TRBV5-6 and TRBJ1-3; TRBD1 agrees at 8 bases. Germline V gives CDR1 SGHDT, CDR2 YYEEEE. This CDR3 has 14 residues. Trimming took 4 bases from V and 4 from J; bases not matched to a gene: 4. The CDR3 DNA reads TGTGCCAGCAGCCCTTGGACAGGGGGAAACACCATATATTTT. Its translation: CASSPWTGGNTIYF.

The V call is TRBV14, the J call TRBJ1-2, with 9 bases aligning to TRBD1. This CDR3 contains 14 residues. CDR1 SGHDN and CDR2 FVKESK come from the germline V gene. With 4 bases clipped from V and 4 bases from J, the junction kept 4 bases outside the gene matches. CDR3 bases: TGTGCCAGCAGCCCCACAGGGGGCTTCTATGGCTACACCTTC. Translation gives CASSPTGGFYGYTF.

The V gene is TRBV11-2, the J gene TRBJ1-1; D remains unclear. The CDR3 extends over 14 amino acids. The V end lost 1 base, the J end lost 1 base, and 7 bases lay between the germline ends. Germline-derived CDR1 and CDR2 are SGHAT and FQNNGV. For the CDR3, the DNA is TGTGCCAGCAGCTTAGCTACCCCGAACACTGAAGCTTTCTTT. Its translation is CASSLATPNTEAFF.

The V and J genes are TRBV9 and TRBJ1-3, with a possible D match to TRBD1 (5 bases). V lost 4 bases to trimming and J lost 4 bases, with 15 bases between them. Germline V gene lookup returns CDR1 SGDLS and CDR2 YYNGEE. The CDR3 sequence is 15 residues long. In DNA, the CDR3 is TGTGCCAGCAGCATAGGGGCGGGGGAAGGAAACACCATATATTTT. This codes for CASSIGAGEGNTIYF.

Only one count was recorded for this clone. The chain has TRBV7-8 and TRBJ2-7, with 8 bases lining up with TRBD2. Per the germline V gene, CDR1 is SGHVS and CDR2 is FQNEAQ. This CDR3 spans 16 amino acids. Germline trimming cut 2 bases from V and 5 bases from J; bases unmatched to any gene: 11. The CDR3 region has the DNA TGTGCCAGCAGCTTATTTGCCCCCGGGACTAGTGACGAGCAGTACTTC. Protein product: CASSLFAPGTSDEQYF. The entire variable domain, with the rest obtained from reference TRBV7-8 and TRBJ2-7, is as follows: GAGVSQSPRYKVAKRGQDVALRCDPISGHVSLFWYQQALGQGPEFLTYFQNEAQLDKSGLPSDRFFAERPEGSVSTLKIQRTQQEDSAVYLCASSLFAPGTSDEQYFGPGTRLTVT.

This clone was observed a single time. This chain joins TRBV19 and TRBJ2-6; TRBD1 matches 7 bases. J lost 0 bases, V lost 8 bases, and 7 bases had no gene match. There are 16 residues in the CDR3. Germline V gene data show CDR1 as LNHDA and CDR2 as SQIVND (reference sequence). The CDR3 region has the DNA TGTGCCAGTCAGACAGGGCTTTCCTCTGGGGCCAACGTCCTGACTTTC. This codes for CASQTGLSSGANVLTF.

This clone came up a few times. The CDR3 coding sequence is TGTGCCAGCAGTTTGGCGTCAGGGACTAGGCAGCCCCAGCATTTT. Translated: CASSLASGTRQPQHF. The chain employs TRBV28 and TRBJ1-5, with D possibly TRBD1 on 5 matching bases. Germline V gives CDR1 MDHEN, CDR2 SYDVKM. This CDR3 region has 15 residues. V dropped 3 bases and J dropped 7 bases, with 16 bases sitting between them.

The chain combines TRBV30 with TRBJ1-3, with D possibly matching TRBD1 (6 bases). V lost 0 bases to trimming and J lost 0 bases, with 9 bases between them. Germline CDR1 reads GTSNPN; CDR2 reads SVGIG (reference sequence). This CDR3 has 15 amino acids. The CDR3 loop is CAWSVPGHSGNTIYF. Written as DNA, the CDR3 is TGTGCCTGGAGTGTACCGGGACACTCTGGAAACACCATATATTTT. The complete variable domain, with remaining parts taken from reference TRBV30 and TRBJ1-3, reads SQTIHQWPATLVQPVGSPLSLECTVEGTSNPNLYWYRQAAGRGLQLLFYSVGIGQISSEVPQNLSASRPQDRQFILSSKKLLLSDSGFYLCAWSVPGHSGNTIYFGEGSWLTVV.

This clone was observed a single time. The J gene is TRBJ1-2, the V gene TRBV30, with D perhaps matching TRBD1 (5 bases). The germline gives CDR1 GTSNPN, CDR2 SVGIG (reference sequence). The CDR3 is made up of 15 amino acids. Trimming cost V 2 bases and J 2 bases, with 15 bases left between them. The CDR3 bases are TGTGCCTGGAGTTCCCAGGGATACTCGAACTATGGCTACACCTTC. This encodes CAWSSQGYSNYGYTF. The full variable domain, its missing parts supplied by reference TRBV30 and TRBJ1-2, is SQTIHQWPATLVQPVGSPLSLECTVEGTSNPNLYWYRQAAGRGLQLLFYSVGIGQISSEVPQNLSASRPQDRQFILSSKKLLLSDSGFYLCAWSSQGYSNYGYTFGSGTRLTVV.

A few counts support this clone. The chain is built from TRBV3-1 (or the pseudogene TRBV3-2) and TRBJ2-1; 7 nucleotides line up with TRBD2. V shed 4 bases, J shed 3 bases, and the junction held 15 bases outside the gene matches. The CDR3 spans 18 residues. CDR1 LGHDT and CDR2 YNNKEL come from the germline V gene (reference sequence). CDR3 nucleotides: TGTGCCAGCAGCCCCAAGCCGCTCGGGGTAGCGGGCTACAATGAGCAGTTCTTC. It yields the protein CASSPKPLGVAGYNEQFF.

This chain links TRBV11-2 with TRBJ2-5; 9 positions match TRBD2. Germline trimming cut 5 bases from V and 0 bases from J; bases unmatched to any gene: 7. Per germline, CDR1 SGHAT and CDR2 FQNNGV. The CDR3 contains 16 residues. CDR3 sequence reads: CASSQTAGGHQETQYF. The DNA of the CDR3 is TGTGCCAGCAGCCAGACAGCGGGAGGCCACCAAGAGACCCAGTACTTC.

The chain employs TRBV3-1 (or the pseudogene TRBV3-2) and TRBJ1-5, with 7 bases lining up with TRBD1. The CDR3 is made up of 17 amino acids. Germline CDR1 is LGHDT and CDR2 is YNNKEL (reference sequence). J was trimmed by 0 bases and V by 7 bases; bases with no gene match: 12. The CDR3 sequence: CASNLDVGDSSNQPQHF. CDR3 sequence (DNA): TGTGCCAGCAACCTAGACGTAGGGGACAGTAGCAATCAGCCCCAGCATTTT.

The rearrangement links TRBV20-1 to TRBJ2-7; D is perhaps TRBD2 (5 bases). CDR3 size: 11 residues. V dropped 4 bases and J dropped 6 bases, with 10 bases sitting between them. Germline CDR1 is DFQATT and CDR2 is SNEGSKA (reference sequence). CDR3 loop: CSATSSLEQYF. CDR3 bases: TGCAGTGCTACTAGCTCCCTCGAGCAGTACTTC.

The rearrangement links TRBV27 to TRBJ1-1; D may be TRBD1 (6 bases). Germline-derived CDR1 and CDR2 are MNHEY and SMNVEV (reference sequence). This CDR3 region has 15 residues. V lost 5 bases, J lost 1 base, and 14 bases lay in between. This CDR3 reads CASSRLGTSNTEAFF. DNA of the CDR3: TGTGCCAGCAGTCGGCTGGGGACATCGAACACTGAAGCTTTCTTT.

The rearrangement joins TRBV5-4 to TRBJ2-5; D perhaps matches TRBD2 (5 bases). Germline V gene lookup returns CDR1 SGHNT and CDR2 YYREEE (reference sequence). CDR3 length equals 13 residues. V was trimmed by 4 bases and J by 4 bases, leaving 11 bases between them. As DNA, the CDR3 is TGTGCCAGCAGCCTCGGGGATCCAGAGACCCAGTACTTC. Translating gives CASSLGDPETQYF.